The rows below give T cell receptor beta chains drawn from one sample of a study of blood T cell repertoires in COVID-19. The protocol was immunoSEQ multiplex PCR, while the TCRdb copy is restricted to in-frame clones and leaves out a portion. The profile covers over 200,000 clones, with 65% to 85% appearing a single time and 1.3% taken by the ten largest. Sequencing used peripheral blood. The receptors derive from a woman aged 25-40 years with COVID-19, enrolled during active disease. Both conserved end residues are part of each CDR3. A D gene is named only where the DNA matches it firmly. Clone size is shown for a subset of rows, as once, few, many or a class of expanded clone.

J: TRBJ2-3; V: TRBV7-9; size: once; D: TRBD2; CDR3: CASSHGTSGSTDTQYF; DNA: TGTGCCAGCAGCCACGGGACTAGCGGTAGCACAGATACGCAGTATTTT
J: TRBJ1-2; V: TRBV7-2; size: -; D: -; CDR3: CASSLAGGGEGYTF; DNA: TGTGCCAGCAGCTTAGCGGGGGGTGGCGAGGGCTACACCTTC
J: TRBJ1-1; V: TRBV4-3; size: -; D: -; CDR3: CASSQDGSTEAFF; DNA: TGCGCCAGCAGCCAAGACGGGAGCACTGAAGCTTTCTTT
J: TRBJ2-3; V: TRBV5-1; size: -; D: -; CDR3: CASSRGGPASTDTQYF; DNA: TGCGCCAGCAGCAGGGGGGGTCCGGCGAGCACAGATACGCAGTATTTT
J: TRBJ1-4; V: TRBV6-5; size: -; D: -; CDR3: CASSPLQANEKLFF; DNA: TGTGCCAGCAGTCCCCTACAGGCAAATGAAAAACTGTTTTTT
J: TRBJ2-3; V: TRBV6-5; size: -; D: -; CDR3: CASSYSRSSTDTQYF; DNA: TGTGCCAGCAGTTACTCTCGGTCTAGCACAGATACGCAGTATTTT
J: TRBJ1-6; V: TRBV2; size: -; D: TRBD1; CDR3: CASSSGGQYNSPLHF; DNA: TGTGCCAGCAGTTCAGGGGGCCAGTATAATTCACCCCTCCACTTT
J: TRBJ1-2; V: TRBV5-1; size: -; D: TRBD1; CDR3: CASSADREGDGYTF; DNA: TGCGCCAGCAGCGCGGACAGGGAAGGGGATGGCTACACCTTC
J: TRBJ2-1; V: TRBV9; size: -; D: TRBD2; CDR3: CASSPRGLAGGYEQFF; DNA: TGTGCCAGCAGCCCCCGTGGACTAGCGGGAGGCTATGAGCAGTTCTTC
J: TRBJ2-1; V: TRBV15; size: -; D: -; CDR3: CATSRGTLETEQFF; DNA: TGTGCCACCAGCAGAGGGACTCTAGAGACTGAGCAGTTCTTC
J: TRBJ2-1; V: TRBV24-1; size: -; D: -; CDR3: CATSATMTDYNEQFF; DNA: TGTGCCACCAGTGCTACGATGACAGACTACAATGAGCAGTTCTTC
J: TRBJ2-3; V: TRBV7-6; size: -; D: TRBD1; CDR3: CASSLVGQGADTQYF; DNA: TGTGCCAGCAGCTTAGTCGGGCAGGGGGCAGATACGCAGTATTTT
J: TRBJ2-3; V: TRBV25-1; size: -; D: -; CDR3: CASSTSRYTDTQYF; DNA: TGTGCCAGCAGCACTAGCCGATACACAGATACGCAGTATTTT
J: TRBJ2-3; V: TRBV7-9; size: once; D: -; CDR3: CASSQLERVSTDTQYF; DNA: TGTGCCAGCAGCCAATTGGAGCGGGTTAGCACAGATACGCAGTATTTT
J: TRBJ2-7; V: TRBV9; size: -; D: TRBD2; CDR3: CASSVGRLAGEQYF; DNA: TGTGCCAGCAGCGTAGGCAGACTAGCGGGCGAGCAGTACTTC
J: TRBJ1-2; V: TRBV11-1; size: -; D: -; CDR3: CASSPRGGPQDGYTF; DNA: TGTGCCAGCAGCCCGAGGGGGGGGCCTCAGGATGGCTACACCTTC
J: TRBJ1-2; V: TRBV29-1; size: -; D: -; CDR3: CSVGVADPPPNYGYTF; DNA: TGCAGCGTTGGTGTAGCCGATCCACCTCCTAACTATGGCTACACCTTC
J: TRBJ1-2; V: TRBV5-6; size: -; D: TRBD1; CDR3: CASSQGQSYGYTF; DNA: TGTGCCAGCAGCCAGGGACAGTCCTATGGCTACACCTTC
J: TRBJ2-7; V: TRBV30; size: -; D: TRBD2; CDR3: CAWAISGLAARQYF; DNA: TGTGCCTGGGCCATAAGCGGACTAGCCGCACGGCAGTACTTC
J: TRBJ1-2; V: TRBV7-2; size: -; D: -; CDR3: CASSLEFQRMDYGYTF; DNA: TGTGCCAGCAGCTTAGAATTTCAGAGGATGGACTATGGCTACACCTTC
J: TRBJ2-5; V: TRBV6-5; size: -; D: -; CDR3: CASRGVETQYF; DNA: TGTGCCAGCCGCGGGGTTGAGACCCAGTACTTC
J: TRBJ2-1; V: TRBV18; size: -; D: TRBD1; CDR3: CATEGAVYNEQFF; DNA: TGTGCCACCGAGGGGGCTGTGTACAATGAGCAGTTCTTC
J: TRBJ1-1; V: TRBV6-5; size: -; D: -; CDR3: CASSYSTGTEAFF; DNA: TGTGCCAGCAGTTACTCGACAGGAACTGAAGCTTTCTTT
J: TRBJ2-3; V: TRBV5-6; size: -; D: -; CDR3: CASSFVDTQYF; DNA: TGTGCCAGCAGCTTCGTTGATACGCAGTATTTT
J: TRBJ1-4; V: TRBV5-1; size: -; D: TRBD1; CDR3: CASALGTGHEKLFF; DNA: TGCGCCAGCGCATTGGGGACAGGGCATGAAAAACTGTTTTTT
J: TRBJ1-4; V: TRBV25-1; size: once; D: TRBD1; CDR3: CASSDPGQGGEKLFF; DNA: TGTGCCAGCAGTGATCCCGGACAGGGGGGAGAAAAACTGTTTTTT
J: TRBJ1-4; V: TRBV6-5; size: -; D: -; CDR3: CASGQGREKLFF; DNA: TGTGCCAGCGGCCAGGGAAGGGAAAAACTGTTTTTT
J: TRBJ1-1; V: TRBV14; size: once; D: -; CDR3: CASSLLGLNTEAFF; DNA: TGTGCCAGCAGCCTCTTAGGACTTAACACTGAAGCTTTCTTT
J: TRBJ2-3; V: TRBV7-2; size: -; D: -; CDR3: CASARTDATQYF; DNA: TGTGCCAGCGCCCGGACAGATGCTACGCAGTATTTT
J: TRBJ2-1; V: TRBV3-1/TRBV3-2; size: -; D: TRBD2; CDR3: CASSQGGTSGGKQFF; DNA: TGTGCCAGCAGCCAAGGAGGGACTAGCGGGGGGAAGCAGTTCTTC
J: TRBJ1-1; V: TRBV7-8; size: -; D: -; CDR3: CASSSREGVTEAFF; DNA: TGTGCCAGCAGCTCCAGGGAGGGGGTGACTGAAGCTTTCTTT
J: TRBJ1-3; V: TRBV2; size: -; D: TRBD1; CDR3: CASSVEGASGNTIYF; DNA: TGTGCCAGCAGTGTTGAGGGGGCCTCTGGAAACACCATATATTTT
J: TRBJ2-5; V: TRBV27; size: -; D: -; CDR3: CASSPIRGWRQETQYF; DNA: TGTGCCAGCAGTCCGATTAGGGGGTGGAGACAAGAGACCCAGTACTTC
J: TRBJ1-2; V: TRBV30; size: -; D: TRBD1; CDR3: CAWSVTGGAGYTF; DNA: TGTGCCTGGAGTGTGACAGGGGGCGCGGGCTACACCTTC
J: TRBJ2-3; V: TRBV7-9; size: -; D: TRBD1; CDR3: CASRPVAGGSHDTQYF; DNA: TGTGCCAGCAGGCCAGTAGCAGGGGGATCTCACGATACGCAGTATTTT
J: TRBJ1-1; V: TRBV6-5; size: -; D: TRBD1; CDR3: CASSTHRGSAFF; DNA: TGTGCCAGCAGTACCCACAGGGGGTCGGCTTTCTTT
J: TRBJ1-6; V: TRBV6-6; size: -; D: -; CDR3: CASRKPTPGVDSPLHF; DNA: TGTGCCAGCAGAAAACCGACCCCAGGGGTCGATTCACCCCTCCACTTT
J: TRBJ1-1; V: TRBV7-9; size: once; D: -; CDR3: CASSAGRITEAFF; DNA: TGTGCCAGCAGCGCGGGACGAATCACTGAAGCTTTCTTT
J: TRBJ1-1; V: TRBV27; size: -; D: TRBD1; CDR3: CASRYRQGALKAFF; DNA: TGTGCCAGCAGATATAGACAGGGGGCCTTGAAAGCTTTCTTT
J: TRBJ1-1; V: TRBV7-9; size: -; D: TRBD1; CDR3: CASSTTGLAEAFF; DNA: TGTGCCAGCAGCACGACAGGGTTGGCTGAAGCTTTCTTT
J: TRBJ1-4; V: TRBV3-1/TRBV3-2; size: -; D: -; CDR3: CASSHNRDNEKLFF; DNA: TGTGCCAGCAGCCACAACCGAGATAATGAAAAACTGTTTTTT
J: TRBJ2-2; V: TRBV9; size: -; D: TRBD1; CDR3: CASSVRPGGSLQNTGELFF; DNA: TGTGCCAGCAGCGTACGCCCAGGGGGTAGCCTTCAGAACACCGGGGAGCTGTTTTTT
J: TRBJ1-2; V: TRBV6-5; size: -; D: TRBD1; CDR3: CASGRTGANYGYTF; DNA: TGTGCCAGCGGTCGAACAGGGGCTAACTATGGCTACACCTTC
J: TRBJ2-7; V: TRBV30; size: -; D: TRBD1; CDR3: CAWSVPGGSPYEQYF; DNA: TGTGCCTGGAGTGTACCAGGGGGCTCCCCCTACGAGCAGTACTTC
J: TRBJ2-2; V: TRBV5-1; size: few; D: TRBD1; CDR3: CASSLAADRGAGELFF; DNA: TGCGCCAGCAGCTTGGCCGCTGACAGGGGGGCCGGGGAGCTGTTTTTT
J: TRBJ2-7; V: TRBV3-1/TRBV3-2; size: -; D: TRBD1; CDR3: CASSQTGTGVNEQYF; DNA: TGTGCCAGCAGCCAAACTGGGACAGGGGTCAACGAGCAGTACTTC
J: TRBJ1-2; V: TRBV4-3; size: -; D: -; CDR3: CASSQSRGGNYGYTF; DNA: TGCGCCAGCAGCCAATCTAGGGGGGGAAACTATGGCTACACCTTC
J: TRBJ1-3; V: TRBV27; size: -; D: -; CDR3: CASSSGLPGNTIYF; DNA: TGTGCCAGCAGTTCGGGACTACCGGGAAACACCATATATTTT
J: TRBJ1-2; V: TRBV27; size: -; D: TRBD1; CDR3: CASRRTGDYGYTF; DNA: TGTGCCAGCAGGAGGACAGGGGACTATGGCTACACCTTC
J: TRBJ2-3; V: TRBV4-2; size: -; D: TRBD2; CDR3: CASSQGSAGDPDTQYF; DNA: TGTGCCAGCAGCCAAGGTAGCGCGGGAGACCCAGATACGCAGTATTTT
J: TRBJ1-2; V: TRBV27; size: -; D: -; CDR3: CASSPPGGEDPMGGYTF; DNA: TGTGCCAGCAGTCCCCCCGGAGGAGAAGACCCCATGGGAGGCTACACCTTC
J: TRBJ2-5; V: TRBV11-2; size: once; D: -; CDR3: CASSLSSRLAVQETQYF; DNA: TGTGCCAGCAGCTTAAGCAGTAGATTAGCGGTTCAAGAGACCCAGTACTTC
J: TRBJ1-6; V: TRBV27; size: -; D: -; CDR3: CASSLDRQANSPLHF; DNA: TGTGCCAGCAGTTTAGACCGACAGGCAAATTCACCCCTCCACTTT
J: TRBJ1-1; V: TRBV30; size: -; D: TRBD1; CDR3: CAWSRSTGGTEAFF; DNA: TGTGCCTGGAGTCGCTCGACAGGGGGAACTGAAGCTTTCTTT
J: TRBJ1-2; V: TRBV2; size: -; D: TRBD1; CDR3: CASSQGGPCTF; DNA: TGTGCCAGCAGTCAAGGGGGCCCTTGCACCTTC
J: TRBJ2-1; V: TRBV7-3; size: -; D: TRBD2; CDR3: CARDPGTGRRNNEQFF; DNA: TGTGCCAGAGACCCCGGGACCGGGAGGAGGAACAATGAGCAGTTCTTC